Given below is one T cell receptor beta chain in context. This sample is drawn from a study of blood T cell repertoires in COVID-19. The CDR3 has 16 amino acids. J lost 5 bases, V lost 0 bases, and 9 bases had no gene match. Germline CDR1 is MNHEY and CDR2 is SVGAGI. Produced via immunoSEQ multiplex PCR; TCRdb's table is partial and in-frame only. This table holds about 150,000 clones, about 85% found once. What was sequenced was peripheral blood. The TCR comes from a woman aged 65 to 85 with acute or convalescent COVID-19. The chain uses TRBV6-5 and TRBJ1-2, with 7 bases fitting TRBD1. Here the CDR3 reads CASSYSTPGGYYGYTF. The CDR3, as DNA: TGTGCCAGCAGTTACTCGACGCCAGGGGGTTATTATGGCTACACCTTC.